This passage covers 19 T cell receptor beta chains from one sample sequenced in a study of spatial heterogeneity in lung cancer (dated by TCRdb to about 2019). The full study reports these points: The number of expanded intratumoral alpha and beta TCRs correlated with the tumor nonsynonymous mutation count.

The time point tag for this specimen amounts to: sample taken at primary tumor resection. What these receptors recognize is not known. The library was generated by 5' RACE. Sequencing took place on a NextSeq 500. TCRdb's own reprocessing of the public reads used fastp at Q25 and MiXCR and kept productive beta chains. Each entry is one CDR3 protein sequence, shown with its most common DNA and genes. The sample table contains some 1,000 distinct CDR3 sequences; only one count was recorded for approximately 3.9% of them. Around a third of the sample rests with the top ten. The sequencing here drew on lung tumor tissue, taken at surgery. The receptors come from a male donor with early-stage non-small cell lung cancer.

The sample holds many counts of this clonotype. Written as DNA, the CDR3 is TGTGCCAGCAGCCCAGCGGTATTGAACACCGGGGAGCTGTTTTTT. It specifies CASSPAVLNTGELFF. The J gene is TRBJ2-2, the V gene TRBV3-1; D might be TRBD2 (5 bases). The V gene lost 4 bases and the J gene lost 1 base, with 10 bases spanning the gap. The CDR3 is 15 residues long. Germline CDR1 LGHDT, CDR2 YNNKEL (reference sequence).

This clonotype is deemed large. The gene calls are TRBV6-1 and TRBJ2-1; maybe TRBD2 (5 bases). V shed 5 bases and J shed 4 bases, with 9 bases lying between them. The germline V gene encodes CDR1 MNHNS and CDR2 SASEGT. This CDR3 comprises 13 residues. The CDR3 protein is CASSPGLYNEQFF. For the CDR3, the DNA is TGTGCCAGCAGTCCCGGACTGTACAATGAGCAGTTCTTC.

This clonotype was picked up many times. The chain employs TRBV3-1 and TRBJ2-2; 10 bases line up with TRBD1. V lost 4 bases, J lost 6 bases, and 11 bases stayed unmatched. The germline gives CDR1 LGHDT, CDR2 YNNKEL (reference sequence). There are 17 residues in the CDR3. The CDR3 DNA sequence: TGTGCCAGCAGCCGAAGGGACAGGGGATTTTCGTCCGGGGAGCTGTTTTTT. Translation gives CASSRRDRGFSSGELFF.

CDR3 sequence: CASSPSERGGRGQFF. In DNA, the CDR3 is TGTGCCAGCAGCCCCTCGGAGCGGGGGGGCCGGGGGCAGTTCTTC. The chain uses TRBV6-2 or TRBV6-3 and TRBJ2-1; 10 positions agree with TRBD2. This CDR3 has 15 amino acids. After removal of 6 bases from V and 12 bases from J, the junction contained 14 bases not matched to a gene. In germline, CDR1 is MNHEY, CDR2 SVGEGT.

Judged by abundance, this clonotype is medium-sized. This rearrangement joins TRBV7-9 to TRBJ1-3; maybe TRBD1 (5 bases). V lost 6 bases and J 0 bases, leaving 15 bases between the germline ends. This CDR3 comprises 16 residues. Germline V gene lookup returns CDR1 SEHNR and CDR2 FQNEAQ (reference sequence). The DNA of the CDR3 is TGTGCCAGCAGTTTCAGATCAGGGAGCTCTGGAAACACCATATATTTT. It is translated as CASSFRSGSSGNTIYF.

In its sample, this clonotype ranks as medium-sized. V usage is TRBV6-2 or TRBV6-3 and J usage is TRBJ2-2; 10 nucleotides match TRBD1. This CDR3 has 13 residues. The germline CDR1 and CDR2 sequences are MNHEY and SVGEGT. Unmatched junction bases numbered 4, after V lost 9 bases and J lost 6 bases. The CDR3 loop reads CASRQGAPGELFF. CDR3 nucleotide sequence: TGTGCCAGTCGACAGGGGGCGCCCGGGGAGCTGTTTTTT.

This clonotype counts as medium-sized. The chain uses TRBV29-1 and TRBJ2-2; 8 bases fit TRBD1. The germline CDR1 and CDR2 sequences are SQVTM and ANQGSEA. V gave up 3 bases and J gave up 7 bases; unmatched junction bases: 10. CDR3 length: 15 residues. This CDR3 is CSVEGSGGYVGELFF. The CDR3 region has the DNA TGCAGCGTTGAGGGGTCAGGGGGCTATGTCGGGGAGCTGTTTTTT.

This clonotype is termed large (0.1 to 1%). The gene calls are TRBV7-9 and TRBJ1-2, with TRBD1 matching 8 bases. Germline values: CDR1 SEHNR, CDR2 FQNEAQ (reference sequence). J lost 4 bases, V lost 5 bases, and 0 bases had no gene match. There are 12 residues in the CDR3. CDR3 in amino acids: CASSTGGYGYTF. The CDR3 region has the DNA TGTGCCAGCAGCACAGGGGGCTATGGCTACACCTTC.

In its sample, this clonotype is large. As DNA, the CDR3 is TGTGCCAGCAGACAGACACTTGAAGCTTTCTTT. Translation: CASRQTLEAFF. This sequence joins TRBV7-9 and TRBJ1-1; D remains ambiguous. The V gene lost 6 bases and the J gene lost 7 bases, with 9 bases spanning the gap. The CDR3 runs 11 residues. Germline values: CDR1 SEHNR, CDR2 FQNEAQ (reference sequence).

By proportion, this clonotype is medium-sized. The CDR3 sequence is CSARQISGNTIYF. The CDR3 bases are TGCAGTGCTAGACAGATCTCTGGAAACACCATATATTTT. The chain combines TRBV20-1 with TRBJ1-3; D is ambiguous. This CDR3 region has 13 residues. V was shortened by 2 bases and J by 0 bases, with 5 bases between the two germline ends. CDR1 DFQATT and CDR2 SNEGSKA come from the germline V gene (reference sequence).

In its sample, this clonotype is medium-sized. The J gene is TRBJ1-2, the V gene TRBV24-1; D possibly corresponds to TRBD1 (5 bases). This CDR3 has 13 amino acids. CDR1 KGHDR and CDR2 SFDVKD come from the germline V gene. The V gene lost 7 bases and the J gene lost 0 bases, with 8 bases spanning the gap. The CDR3 DNA sequence: TGTGCCACCAGGGACACTACTAACTATGGCTACACCTTC. Residues: CATRDTTNYGYTF.

The chain combines TRBV21-1 with TRBJ1-5; whether TRBD1, the table's D call, matches the DNA was not checked. TRBV21-1 is a known pseudogene. The CDR3 is made up of 13 amino acids. This chain's CDR3 is CASRLRGCHPQHF. DNA of the CDR3: TGTGCCAGCCGACTCCGGGGTTGTCATCCCCAGCATTTT.

In its sample, this clonotype is medium-sized (0.01 to 0.1%). This chain joins TRBV29-1 and TRBJ1-3; the D is unclear. This CDR3 comprises 14 residues. Trimming stripped 5 bases from V and 4 bases from J, with 15 bases between. The germline CDR1 and CDR2 sequences are SQVTM and ANQGSEA. DNA of the CDR3: TGCAGCGTTACAAGAGGTGGAGGGGGAAACACCATATATTTT. The encoded protein is CSVTRGGGGNTIYF.

This clonotype is termed medium-sized. The CDR3: CASSQDWAGGSEQYV. The CDR3 bases are TGCGCCAGCAGCCAAGATTGGGCGGGAGGTAGCGAGCAGTACGTC. This chain uses TRBV4-3 with TRBJ2-7, with 8 positions matching TRBD2. V gave up 0 bases and J gave up 6 bases; unmatched junction bases: 7. Germline assignment: CDR1 LGHNA and CDR2 YSLEER. The CDR3 totals 15 residues.

In its sample, this clonotype is medium-sized (0.01 to 0.1%). The chain carries TRBV3-1 and TRBJ2-3, with 8 bases fitting TRBD1. The CDR3 contains 16 residues. Germline trimming cut 4 bases from V and 4 bases from J; bases unmatched to any gene: 10. In germline, CDR1 is LGHDT, CDR2 YNNKEL (reference sequence). CDR3 in amino acids: CASSLSDRGWADTQYF. The DNA of the CDR3 is TGTGCCAGCAGCCTCTCCGACAGGGGCTGGGCAGATACGCAGTATTTT.

This clonotype is termed medium-sized. The chain carries TRBV5-1 and TRBJ1-1; tentative D call: TRBD1 (5 bases). Trimming stripped 0 bases from V and 2 bases from J, with 11 bases between. The CDR3 is 15 amino acids. From germline, CDR1 is SGHRS and CDR2 YFSETQ. The CDR3 DNA is TGCGCCAGCAGCTTGGATGCGGGGCTAAACACTGAAGCTTTCTTT. It specifies CASSLDAGLNTEAFF.

This clonotype is medium-sized (0.01 to 0.1%) within its sample. The gene calls are TRBV29-1 and TRBJ2-4; D remains ambiguous. There are 12 residues in the CDR3. Trimming removed 5 bases at V and 0 bases at J, with 5 bases between. Germline values: CDR1 SQVTM, CDR2 ANQGSEA. The CDR3 sequence is CSVYLAKNIQYF. DNA for the CDR3: TGCAGCGTTTACCTAGCCAAAAACATTCAGTACTTC.

This clonotype ranks as large. The genes are TRBV27 and TRBJ1-2, with 8 positions matching TRBD1. CDR3 length equals 14 residues. The ends lost 5 bases at V and 2 bases at J; junction bases unmatched: 4. CDR1 is MNHEY and CDR2 is SMNVEV in the germline V gene (reference sequence). The CDR3 DNA sequence: TGTGCCAGCAGTGTGCAGGGGGCAAACTATGGCTACACCTTC. This sequence encodes CASSVQGANYGYTF.

This clonotype was seen ten or more times. The genes are TRBV6-5 and TRBJ1-2; TRBD1 might be the D (6 bases). V shed 1 base and J shed 6 bases, with 12 bases lying between them. The germline CDR1 and CDR2 sequences are MNHEY and SVGAGI. The CDR3 extends over 14 amino acids. This CDR3 is CASSYYLEGDGYTF. Written as DNA, the CDR3 is TGTGCCAGCAGTTACTACTTGGAGGGGGATGGCTACACCTTC.